This T cell receptor beta chain was obtained from a study of blood T cell repertoires in COVID-19. The assay was immunoSEQ multiplex PCR, and TCRdb's table has in-frame clones only and misses some. The sample lists around 200,000 clones; less than 90% were seen once. Across 20 to 25 US areas, participants ranged in age from roughly 18 to 95 years. The study assigned cohorts using participant-reported clinical history. Sequencing used PBMCs or T cells enriched from blood (not recorded which). The sequence was obtained from a woman in her 30s who had recovered from COVID-19.

The CDR3 here is CASSVILRSYNEQFF. The CDR3, as DNA: TGTGCCAGTAGTGTAATACTACGATCCTACAATGAGCAGTTCTTC. This chain uses TRBV19 with TRBJ2-1; D ambiguous. V lost 5 bases and J 1 base, leaving 12 bases between the germline ends. CDR3 size: 15 residues. In germline, CDR1 is LNHDA, CDR2 SQIVND (reference sequence).